These 6 T cell receptor beta chains were all obtained from the same sample, sequenced in a study of early T cells in non-severe SARS-CoV-2 infection. TCRdb ran MiXCR on the 5' RACE reads and lists one entry per CDR3 protein. The sample includes tens of thousands of distinct CDR3 sequences, 12% of them seen just once. Sequenced: whole blood. The source is an adult who was a healthcare worker with PCR-confirmed SARS-CoV-2 infection or an uninfected control (not recorded which).

This clonotype was recorded many times. The chain carries TRBV6-1 and TRBJ1-6; 7 bases align to TRBD1. Germline assignment: CDR1 MNHNS and CDR2 SASEGT. The J segment lost 10 bases and the V segment lost 3 bases, leaving 9 bases of the junction unmatched. The CDR3 sequence is 15 residues long. The DNA for the CDR3 is TGTGCCAGCAGTGACTTACCGACAGGGTCCTCACCCCTCCACTTT. As protein: CASSDLPTGSSPLHF.

This clonotype was observed many times. The rearrangement joins TRBV10-1 to TRBJ1-1; D not certain. Germline assignment: CDR1 WNHNN and CDR2 SYGVQD (reference sequence). The CDR3 contains 12 residues. V lost 3 bases to trimming and J lost 10 bases, with 12 bases between them. The DNA for the CDR3 is TGCGCCAGCAGTGACGATTATGGAGGAGCTTTCTTT. This codes for CASSDDYGGAFF.

This clonotype was counted between two and nine times. The genes are TRBV10-1 and TRBJ2-5, with D perhaps given as TRBD1 or TRBD2 (5 bases each). V gave up 4 bases and J gave up 2 bases, with 8 bases separating them. CDR3 length: 13 amino acids. Germline V gene lookup returns CDR1 WNHNN and CDR2 SYGVQD (reference sequence). CDR3 sequence: CASSAGAQETQYF. CDR3 in DNA: TGCGCCAGCAGTGCCGGGGCTCAAGAGACCCAGTACTTC.

This clonotype was picked up a small number of times. The chain couples TRBV27 to TRBJ2-5; TRBD2 aligns across 8 bases. V shed 2 bases and J 0 bases; nucleotides not matched to a gene: 2. The CDR3 has 15 residues. Germline CDR1 MNHEY, CDR2 SMNVEV (reference sequence). CDR3 loop: CASSLRGRYQETQYF. The CDR3, as DNA: TGTGCCAGCAGTTTACGCGGGAGGTACCAAGAGACCCAGTACTTC.

This chain links TRBV7-6 with TRBJ2-7; TRBD1 matches 8 bases. The V and J ends lost 4 bases and 4 bases, in that order; junction bases with no gene match: 12. There are 16 residues in the CDR3. Germline V lookup: CDR1 SGHVS, CDR2 FNYEAQ. DNA for the CDR3: TGTGCCAGCAGCTCCAGACAGGGGATGAACTCGTACGAGCAGTACTTC. Encoded protein: CASSSRQGMNSYEQYF. Using reference TRBV7-6 and TRBJ2-7 for the parts outside the CDR3, the full variable domain is GAGVSQSPRYKVTKRGQDVALRCDPISGHVSLYWYRQALGQGPEFLTYFNYEAQQDKSGLPNDRFSAERPEGSISTLTIQRTEQRDSAMYRCASSSRQGMNSYEQYFGPGTRLTVT.

The rearrangement uses TRBV11-2 and TRBJ2-7; D not certain. The CDR3 covers 15 residues. CDR1 and CDR2 (germline): SGHAT, FQNNGV. V was cut by 2 bases and J by 0 bases, with 11 bases left in between. CDR3 bases: TGTGCCAGCAGCTTATCTCCAGAAGTCTCCTACGAGCAGTACTTC. Amino acids: CASSLSPEVSYEQYF. Using reference TRBV11-2 and TRBJ2-7 for the parts outside the CDR3, the full variable domain is EAGVAQSPRYKIIEKRQSVAFWCNPISGHATLYWYQQILGQGPKLLIQFQNNGVVDDSQLPKDRFSAERLKGVDSTLKIQPAKLEDSAVYLCASSLSPEVSYEQYFGPGTRLTVT.